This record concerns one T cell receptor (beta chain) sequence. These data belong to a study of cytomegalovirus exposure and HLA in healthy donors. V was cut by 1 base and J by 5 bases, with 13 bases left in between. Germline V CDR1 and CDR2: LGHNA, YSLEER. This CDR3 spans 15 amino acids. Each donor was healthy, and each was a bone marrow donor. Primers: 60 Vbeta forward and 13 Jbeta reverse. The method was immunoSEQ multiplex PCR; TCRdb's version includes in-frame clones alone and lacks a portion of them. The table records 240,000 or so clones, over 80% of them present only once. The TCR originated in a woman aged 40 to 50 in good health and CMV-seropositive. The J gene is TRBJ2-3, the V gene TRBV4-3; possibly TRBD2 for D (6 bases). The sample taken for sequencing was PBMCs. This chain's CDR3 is CASSQGGAIQDTQYF. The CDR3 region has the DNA TGCGCCAGCAGCCAAGGCGGGGCAATTCAAGATACGCAGTATTTT.